This T cell receptor (beta chain) originates from a study of shared clonotypes between healthy human individuals. Overall study: The donors, a couple of women and a few men, were aged 18 to 49.

Study-level points and caveats: An expected dependence of interdonor clonotype sharing on sequencing depth was noted.

Notes on this clone: What it recognizes is unknown.

Sequencing on ten immunoSEQ deep assay plates was performed for unsorted PBMC DNA. Method: immunoSEQ multiplex PCR; TCRdb's copy keeps in-frame clones and lacks some. The sample lists about 480,000 clones, around 79% seen once, with 12% in the top ten. CDR3 length equals 15 residues. Trimming took 3 bases from V and 0 from J, leaving 10 bases between them. Germline-derived CDR1 and CDR2 are SGHTA and FQGNSA. This sequence originates from a middle-aged woman in good health. Some clones in this sample may be carry-over from other donors' samples. The sequencing sample was made of PBMCs. The V gene is TRBV7-2, the J gene TRBJ2-3, with D unclear. CDR3 protein: CASSFRHPSTDTQYF. As DNA, the CDR3 is TGTGCCAGCAGCTTCCGACACCCGAGCACAGATACGCAGTATTTT.